This entry lists 5 T cell receptor beta chains sequenced from one sample in a study of blood T cell repertoires in COVID-19. Measured with immunoSEQ multiplex PCR; TCRdb has only the in-frame clones, and not every one. The profile covers a few hundred thousand clones, with more than 70% appearing a single time and under 1.2% taken by the ten largest. The specimen sequenced was PBMCs or T cells enriched from blood (not recorded which). These receptors all stem from a woman aged 30 to 39 who had been exposed to COVID-19.

This chain connects TRBV13 to TRBJ2-7; 9 nucleotides align to TRBD2. Germline trimming cut 3 bases from V and 2 bases from J; bases unmatched to any gene: 5. This CDR3 region has 15 residues. Germline lookup yields CDR1 PRHDT and CDR2 FYEKMQ (reference sequence). Written as DNA, the CDR3 is TGTGCCAGCAGCTTGGGACTAGCTTCAGCCTACGAGCAGTACTTC. It codes for CASSLGLASAYEQYF.

CDR3 sequence (DNA): TGTGCCAGCAGTCTGGGGACAGGGTACAATGAGCAGTTCTTC. Protein product: CASSLGTGYNEQFF. V is TRBV2 and J is TRBJ2-1; 9 bases line up with TRBD1. CDR1 SNHLY and CDR2 FYNNEI come from the germline V gene. CDR3 length equals 14 residues. The V segment lost 5 bases and the J segment 4 bases; nucleotides outside the gene matches: 3.

This chain links TRBV7-3 with TRBJ2-3, with 7 bases identical to TRBD1. Trimming took 4 bases from V and 5 from J; bases not matched to a gene: 9. The CDR3 has 15 residues. Per the germline V gene, CDR1 is SGHTA and CDR2 is FQGTGA. CDR3 protein: CASSSRGQRGDTQYF. The CDR3 coding sequence is TGTGCCAGCAGCTCGAGGGGGCAGAGAGGAGATACGCAGTATTTT. The full variable domain, its missing parts supplied by reference TRBV7-3 and TRBJ2-3, is GAGVSQTPSNKVTEKGKYVELRCDPISGHTALYWYRQSLGQGPEFLIYFQGTGAADDSGLPNDRFFAVRPEGSVSTLKIQRTERGDSAVYLCASSSRGQRGDTQYFGPGTRLTVL.

The chain employs TRBV19 and TRBJ2-5; 10 bases align to TRBD2. This CDR3 comprises 15 residues. The V gene end was trimmed by 6 bases and the J gene end by 2 bases; junction bases not matched to a gene: 6. Germline CDR1 reads LNHDA; CDR2 reads SQIVND (reference sequence). The CDR3 DNA sequence: TGTGCCAGTAGCCTAGCGGGAGAGCCACAAGAGACCCAGTACTTC. Amino acid sequence: CASSLAGEPQETQYF.

This clone was observed a handful of times. CDR3 in DNA: TGTGCCATAAGTCCCAGCGGGAGCTCAAAGGACGAGCAGTACTTC. As protein: CAISPSGSSKDEQYF. V usage is TRBV5-4 and J usage is TRBJ2-7; 8 positions match TRBD2. V was clipped by 9 bases and J by 5 bases; unmatched bases: 16. The germline V gene encodes CDR1 SGHNT and CDR2 YYREEE (reference sequence). The CDR3 totals 15 residues.